This TCR beta chain was retrieved from a study of cytomegalovirus exposure and HLA in healthy donors. The V and J ends lost 5 bases and 5 bases respectively, with 15 bases between them. The CDR3 sequence is 15 residues long. Germline V gives CDR1 KGHSH, CDR2 LQKENI. PCR primers comprised 60 Vbeta and 13 Jbeta primers. Repertoires were generated with immunoSEQ multiplex PCR, while TCRdb's copy carries only in-frame clones and drops some. The sample yields about 200,000 clones, around three quarters seen once. The TCR sequence derives from a young woman in good health and CMV-seropositive. The sequenced material came from PBMCs. V and J are TRBV18 and TRBJ1-4; D not resolved. In nucleotides, the CDR3 is TGTGCCAGCTCAAATCCCGGGTCCAGAAATGAAAAACTGTTTTTT. Translation: CASSNPGSRNEKLFF.